These 28 T cell receptor beta chains share one sample of origin, sequenced in a study of cytomegalovirus exposure and HLA in healthy donors. 13 Jbeta primers and 60 Vbeta primers were used for the PCR. Measured with immunoSEQ multiplex PCR; TCRdb has only the in-frame clones, and not every one. Among 100,000 to 130,000 clones, roughly 73% were seen once, and the ten largest hold roughly 7.8%. The sequenced material came from PBMCs. The receptor source for this set is a man aged 30 to 39 in good health and CMV-seronegative.

This clone was seen a few times. The chain employs TRBV27 and TRBJ2-5, with 11 bases matching TRBD1. Germline values: CDR1 MNHEY, CDR2 SMNVEV (reference sequence). V was clipped by 4 bases and J by 4 bases; unmatched bases: 5. CDR3 length equals 15 residues. CDR3 in DNA: TGTGCCAGCAGTTGGGGGACAGGGGGTCGAGAGACCCAGTACTTC. Translation: CASSWGTGGRETQYF.

This sequence joins TRBV5-1 and TRBJ2-1; 12 nucleotides match TRBD2. V lost 6 bases, J lost 7 bases, and 11 bases stayed unmatched. Germline V gene lookup returns CDR1 SGHRS and CDR2 YFSETQ. This CDR3 comprises 16 residues. This chain's CDR3 is CASNGLAGPLGNEQFF. CDR3 coding DNA: TGCGCCAGCAACGGACTAGCGGGGCCCCTAGGAAATGAGCAGTTCTTC.

This clone turned up a few times. The chain links TRBV28 to TRBJ1-6; D ambiguous. Looked up from germline, CDR1 is MDHEN and CDR2 is SYDVKM. The CDR3 extends over 16 amino acids. Trimming removed 6 bases from V and 5 bases from J, with 17 bases in between. The CDR3 reads CASRTGMGGNNSPLHF. The DNA for the CDR3 is TGTGCCAGCAGGACGGGGATGGGAGGGAATAATTCACCCCTCCACTTT.

This rearrangement joins TRBV2 to TRBJ2-5, with D unclear. The CDR3 is 13 amino acids. The V and J ends lost 3 bases and 10 bases respectively, with 15 bases between them. From germline, CDR1 is SNHLY and CDR2 FYNNEI. Here the CDR3 reads CASSDFLVYDQYF. The CDR3 nucleotides are TGTGCCAGCAGTGATTTCCTAGTTTACGACCAGTACTTC.

The chain uses TRBV5-4 and TRBJ1-2; D perhaps matches TRBD1 (6 bases). V lost 5 bases and J lost 5, with 16 bases in between. The V gene's germline CDR1 is SGHNT and CDR2 YYREEE (reference sequence). CDR3 size: 14 residues. The CDR3 coding sequence is TGTGCCAGCAGAAAGACAGGAAGACTATATGGCTACACCTTC. It codes for CASRKTGRLYGYTF.

This sequence joins TRBV6-1 and TRBJ1-5; TRBD1 matches at 7 bases. Germline loops: CDR1 MNHNS, CDR2 SASEGT. This CDR3 has 16 amino acids. The ends lost 3 bases at V and 3 bases at J; junction bases unmatched: 8. In nucleotides, the CDR3 is TGTGCCAGCAGTGACACAGGGGTTCGGGACAATCAGCCCCAGCATTTT. Translating it yields CASSDTGVRDNQPQHF.

This sequence joins TRBV11-2 and TRBJ2-1; 10 nucleotides agree with TRBD1. CDR1 and CDR2 (germline): SGHAT, FQNNGV. There are 16 residues in the CDR3. V lost 5 bases, J lost 3 bases, and 7 bases stayed unmatched. CDR3 sequence: CASSRARDRGYNEQFF. CDR3 DNA: TGTGCCAGCAGCCGAGCCCGGGACAGGGGCTACAATGAGCAGTTCTTC.

The V gene is TRBV9, the J gene TRBJ2-1, with D tentatively TRBD1 (5 bases). Trimming removed 4 bases from V and 0 bases from J, with 14 bases in between. The CDR3 runs 16 residues. Germline lookup yields CDR1 SGDLS and CDR2 YYNGEE. The CDR3 bases are TGTGCCAGCAGCTTGGGGCCCGTTCGCTCCTACAATGAGCAGTTCTTC. Its translation is CASSLGPVRSYNEQFF.

The CDR3 DNA is TGTGCCAGCAGCTATGAAACAGGTGTTACTGGAAACACCATATATTTT. This translates into CASSYETGVTGNTIYF. The V gene is TRBV7-6, the J gene TRBJ1-3, with D possibly being TRBD1 (5 bases). The CDR3 spans 16 residues. Trimming pared 4 bases from V and 2 bases from J, leaving 15 bases between. Germline V gene data show CDR1 as SGHVS and CDR2 as FNYEAQ.

This chain joins TRBV5-4 and TRBJ1-2; 11 positions match TRBD1. The V segment lost 4 bases and the J segment 8 bases; nucleotides outside the gene matches: 10. CDR1 SGHNT and CDR2 YYREEE come from the germline V gene (reference sequence). The CDR3 contains 15 residues. The CDR3 nucleotides read TGTGCCAGCAGCACCGGATTGGACAGGGGGCGCGGCTACACCTTC. It is translated as CASSTGLDRGRGYTF.

The rearrangement joins TRBV19 to TRBJ2-1; possibly TRBD1 for D (5 bases). V dropped 4 bases and J dropped 9 bases, with 22 bases sitting between them. The CDR3 extends over 16 amino acids. CDR1 LNHDA and CDR2 SQIVND come from the germline V gene (reference sequence). As DNA, the CDR3 is TGTGCCAGTAGTACCCCTCAATCGCTTAGGGGCGGTGAGCAGTTCTTC. This codes for CASSTPQSLRGGEQFF.

The rearrangement links TRBV10-1 to TRBJ1-1; D gene uncertain. Trimming took 3 bases from V and 0 from J, leaving 5 bases between them. CDR3 length: 13 residues. Looked up from germline, CDR1 is WNHNN and CDR2 is SYGVQD (reference sequence). The CDR3 coding sequence is TGCGCCAGCAGTGAACAAGTGAACACTGAAGCTTTCTTT. This gives the protein CASSEQVNTEAFF.

The chain combines TRBV23-1 with TRBJ1-2; D ambiguous. Being an ORF, TRBV23-1 has a function that is uncertain. The CDR3 spans 11 residues. The V end lost 4 bases, the J end lost 8 bases, and 8 bases lay between the germline ends. The DNA of the CDR3 is TGCGCCAGCAGTCCCCATCAGGGCTACACCTTC. Its translation: CASSPHQGYTF.

The V and J genes are TRBV7-2 and TRBJ2-5; a weak D match, TRBD2 (6 bases). The CDR3 is 15 residues long. Trimming left V 3 bases short and J 5 bases short, with 16 bases between. Germline V gene lookup returns CDR1 SGHTA and CDR2 FQGNSA. This CDR3 reads CASSFASVSGETQYF. In DNA, the CDR3 is TGTGCCAGCAGCTTCGCTAGCGTCTCGGGGGAGACCCAGTACTTC.

The chain employs TRBV7-8 and TRBJ1-5; TRBD1 matches at 8 bases. The CDR3 has 15 amino acids. The V gene end was trimmed by 2 bases and the J gene end by 5 bases; junction bases not matched to a gene: 5. CDR1 is SGHVS, CDR2 FQNEAQ, per germline. CDR3 loop: CASSLKDREDQPQHF. The CDR3 nucleotides are TGTGCCAGCAGCTTAAAGGACAGGGAAGATCAGCCCCAGCATTTT.

The rearrangement uses TRBV2 and TRBJ2-3; 11 bases are a match to TRBD2. Germline V CDR1 and CDR2: SNHLY, FYNNEI. The junction had 7 bases not matched to a gene; V was cut back by 11 bases and J by 0 bases. This CDR3 spans 15 amino acids. The DNA for the CDR3 is TGTGCCTGCTCTAGCGGGAGGTGGAGCACAGATACGCAGTATTTT. As protein: CACSSGRWSTDTQYF.

This clone was counted between two and nine times. The V gene is TRBV30, the J gene TRBJ2-2; 10 positions match TRBD2. Looked up from germline, CDR1 is GTSNPN and CDR2 is SVGIG (reference sequence). V trimming: 2 bases; J trimming: 4 bases; junction bases outside the gene matches: 4. The CDR3 runs to 15 residues. CDR3 DNA: TGTGCCTGGAGTATTAGCGGGGGGATCACCGGGGAGCTGTTTTTT. Its protein product is CAWSISGGITGELFF. The complete variable domain, with remaining parts taken from reference TRBV30 and TRBJ2-2, reads SQTIHQWPATLVQPVGSPLSLECTVEGTSNPNLYWYRQAAGRGLQLLFYSVGIGQISSEVPQNLSASRPQDRQFILSSKKLLLSDSGFYLCAWSISGGITGELFFGEGSRLTVL.

The chain joins TRBV5-1 to TRBJ2-1; TRBD2 agrees at 7 bases. Germline CDR1 and CDR2: SGHRS and YFSETQ. The junction had 9 bases not matched to a gene; V was cut back by 3 bases and J by 6 bases. The CDR3 is made up of 15 amino acids. CDR3 in DNA: TGCGCCAGCAGCTCGCTTGCGGGAGTTACCAATGAGCAGTTCTTC. As protein: CASSSLAGVTNEQFF. Filled out from reference TRBV5-1 and TRBJ2-1, the complete variable domain reads KAGVTQTPRYLIKTRGQQVTLSCSPISGHRSVSWYQQTPGQGLQFLFEYFSETQRNKGNFPGRFSGRQFSNSRSEMNVSTLELGDSALYLCASSSLAGVTNEQFFGPGTRLTVL.

In this sample, this clone turned up once. V and J are TRBV5-5 and TRBJ2-1; perhaps TRBD2 as D (5 bases). Germline V gives CDR1 SGHKS, CDR2 YYEKEE (reference sequence). The CDR3 totals 12 residues. Deletions cut 5 bases from V and 9 bases from J, with 12 bases between. The CDR3 loop is CASSLGGGEQFF. For the CDR3, the DNA is TGTGCCAGCAGTCTAGGAGGCGGTGAGCAGTTCTTC.

The V call is TRBV29-1, the J call TRBJ2-7; 8 nucleotides align to TRBD1. From germline, CDR1 is SQVTM and CDR2 ANQGSEA. The CDR3 totals 12 residues. V shed 7 bases and J 5 bases; nucleotides not matched to a gene: 7. CDR3 nucleotide sequence: TGCAGCGCGGGACAGGTTCCCAACGAGCAGTACTTC. Translation: CSAGQVPNEQYF.

This chain joins TRBV5-1 and TRBJ2-1, with 8 bases fitting TRBD2. The CDR3 totals 17 residues. V shed 2 bases and J 6 bases; nucleotides not matched to a gene: 13. Germline-derived CDR1 and CDR2 are SGHRS and YFSETQ. Here the CDR3 reads CASSLSAGGRSRNEQFF. CDR3 coding DNA: TGCGCCAGCAGCTTATCGGCGGGAGGCCGGTCCCGCAATGAGCAGTTCTTC.

This CDR3 is CASNQGGDYGSYEQYF. CDR3 nucleotide sequence: TGTGCCAGCAACCAAGGGGGGGATTATGGATCCTACGAGCAGTACTTC. The genes are TRBV5-4 and TRBJ2-7; a possible D gene is TRBD2 (7 bases). The CDR3 is 16 amino acids. Germline V CDR1 and CDR2: SGHNT, YYREEE (reference sequence). Trimming cost V 6 bases and J 1 base, with 20 bases left between them.

The chain recombines TRBV19 with TRBJ2-4, with a weak D call TRBD1 (6 bases). Trimming cost V 5 bases and J 0 bases, with 20 bases left between them. The germline CDR1 and CDR2 sequences are LNHDA and SQIVND (reference sequence). The CDR3 contains 18 residues. Here the CDR3 reads CASSSWGSQGSAKNIQYF. The CDR3, as DNA: TGTGCCAGTAGTTCCTGGGGTTCACAGGGATCAGCCAAAAACATTCAGTACTTC.

The chain links TRBV9 to TRBJ2-2, with a tentative D call TRBD2 (5 bases). V was trimmed by 2 bases and J by 1 base, leaving 9 bases between them. Germline loops: CDR1 SGDLS, CDR2 YYNGEE. The CDR3 loop spans 15 amino acids. The CDR3 is CASSVGSVNTGELFF. In DNA, the CDR3 is TGTGCCAGCAGCGTCGGTAGCGTGAACACCGGGGAGCTGTTTTTT. Full variable domain (remainder filled in from reference TRBV9 and TRBJ2-2): DSGVTQTPKHLITATGQRVTLRCSPRSGDLSVYWYQQSLDQGLQFLIQYYNGEERAKGNILERFSAQQFPDLHSELNLSSLELGDSALYFCASSVGSVNTGELFFGEGSRLTVL.

The chain links TRBV19 to TRBJ1-5; D gene unclear. V lost 4 bases and J lost 1, with 8 bases in between. The CDR3 is 14 amino acids. The germline CDR1 and CDR2 sequences are LNHDA and SQIVND (reference sequence). DNA for the CDR3: TGTGCCAGTAGTAACAGAGAGAGCAATCAGCCCCAGCATTTT. It is translated as CASSNRESNQPQHF. Combining the CDR3 with reference TRBV19 and TRBJ1-5 gives the whole variable domain DGGITQSPKYLFRKEGQNVTLSCEQNLNHDAMYWYRQDPGQGLRLIYYSQIVNDFQKGDIAEGYSVSREKKESFPLTVTSAQKNPTAFYLCASSNRESNQPQHFGDGTRLSIL.

The sample holds one count of this clone. The chain has TRBV7-3 and TRBJ2-7, with a possible D match to TRBD1 (7 bases). The germline V gene has CDR1 SGHTA and CDR2 FQGTGA. The CDR3 loop spans 14 amino acids. With 5 bases removed from V and 10 bases from J, the gap between germline ends came to 21 bases. This CDR3 reads CASSQGGGWDRQYF. For the CDR3, the DNA is TGTGCCAGCAGCCAAGGAGGGGGTTGGGACAGACAGTACTTC. The full variable domain, in which reference TRBV7-3 and TRBJ2-7 provide the parts outside the CDR3, is GAGVSQTPSNKVTEKGKYVELRCDPISGHTALYWYRQSLGQGPEFLIYFQGTGAADDSGLPNDRFFAVRPEGSVSTLKIQRTERGDSAVYLCASSQGGGWDRQYFGPGTRLTVT.

The chain is built from TRBV5-1 and TRBJ2-1, with D perhaps TRBD2 (5 bases). The V and J ends lost 0 bases and 4 bases respectively, with 14 bases between them. CDR1 is SGHRS and CDR2 is YFSETQ in the germline V gene. There are 16 residues in the CDR3. The CDR3 reads CASSLGRAGSYNEQFF. The CDR3 DNA is TGCGCCAGCAGCTTGGGAAGGGCGGGTAGTTACAATGAGCAGTTCTTC.

The chain has TRBV30 and TRBJ1-1, with D unclear. The germline gives CDR1 GTSNPN, CDR2 SVGIG (reference sequence). The CDR3 spans 14 residues. V was shortened by 3 bases and J by 7 bases, with 18 bases between the two germline ends. Here the CDR3 DNA reads TGTGCCTGGAGCTCAGGAAGGACCGGGGTTGAAGCTTTCTTT. Amino acid sequence: CAWSSGRTGVEAFF.